Following are 10 T cell receptor beta chains from one sample sequenced in a study of T cells in tumors after PD-1 blockade. TCRdb keeps only in-frame clones here, not all; method: immunoSEQ multiplex PCR. The sample consists of around 19,000 clones, about 77% of them appearing once. Sequences were derived from PBMCs, sampled before anti-PD-1 treatment. All receptors come from a human donor with basal cell carcinoma.

This chain uses TRBV7-6 with TRBJ1-2; tentative D call: TRBD1 (5 bases). Between the trimmed V and J ends, which lost 5 bases and 4 bases, there was a span of 11 bases. The CDR3 totals 13 residues. The V gene's germline CDR1 is SGHVS and CDR2 FNYEAQ. Written as DNA, the CDR3 is TGTGCCAGCAGCCTAACCGGGACCTATGGCTACACCTTC. It specifies CASSLTGTYGYTF. Drawing the rest from reference TRBV7-6 and TRBJ1-2, the complete variable domain is GAGVSQSPRYKVTKRGQDVALRCDPISGHVSLYWYRQALGQGPEFLTYFNYEAQQDKSGLPNDRFSAERPEGSISTLTIQRTEQRDSAMYRCASSLTGTYGYTFGSGTRLTVV.

By its share, this clone is medium-sized (0.01 to 0.1%). Mismatch with germline at one junction end may stem from a read error. Other nucleotide sequences in the sample specify the same CDR3. This chain joins TRBV2 and TRBJ2-1; TRBD2 agrees at 9 bases. CDR3 size: 19 residues. The V gene's germline CDR1 is SNHLY and CDR2 FYNNEI. The CDR3 here is CASCDGGAREGSSYNEQFF. The CDR3 DNA reads TGTGCCAGCTGTGACGGGGGGGCGCGGGAGGGGAGCTCCTACAATGAGCAGTTCTTC.

The rearrangement joins TRBV5-1 to TRBJ2-2, with no clear D. With 2 bases removed from V and 6 bases from J, the gap between germline ends came to 14 bases. Germline V gene sequence: CDR1 SGHRS, CDR2 YFSETQ. The CDR3 sequence is 15 residues long. CDR3 bases: TGCGCCAGCAGCTTCTTAACCGGGTCCGCCGGGGAGCTGTTTTTT. This translates into CASSFLTGSAGELFF.

The chain has TRBV5-6 and TRBJ2-3; no clear D gene. This CDR3 contains 13 residues. Germline V gene sequence: CDR1 SGHDT, CDR2 YYEEEE. Trimming pared 0 bases from V and 10 bases from J, leaving 12 bases between. CDR3 in DNA: TGTGCCAGCAGCTTGGAAGGTCTTACCTCGCAGTATTTT. It encodes CASSLEGLTSQYF.

J is TRBJ2-2 and V is TRBV18, with a tentative D call TRBD1 (6 bases). Germline V lookup: CDR1 KGHSH, CDR2 LQKENI. Deletions cut 3 bases from V and 1 base from J, with 12 bases between. The CDR3 is 16 residues long. The CDR3 sequence is CASSPKTGLNTGELFF. Here the CDR3 DNA reads TGTGCCAGCTCACCCAAAACAGGGCTGAACACCGGGGAGCTGTTTTTT.

A remark on this clone: At one end, the junction sequence differs from germline, possibly due to a read error. The chain is built from TRBV6-1 and TRBJ2-5; possibly TRBD2 for D (5 bases). Germline V gene sequence: CDR1 MNHNS, CDR2 SASEGT. The CDR3 is 15 amino acids. DNA of the CDR3: TGTGCCAGCAGCGAAGGGTGGAGCGGCCAAGAGACCCAGTACTTC. Its protein product is CASSEGWSGQETQYF.

The J gene is TRBJ2-7, the V gene TRBV7-6; maybe TRBD1 (6 bases). The CDR3 spans 13 residues. Germline V gene lookup returns CDR1 SGHVS and CDR2 FNYEAQ. V dropped 2 bases and J dropped 5 bases, with 10 bases sitting between them. CDR3 bases: TGTGCCAGCAGCTTAAACAGGGTCGACGAGCAGTACTTC. Its translation: CASSLNRVDEQYF.

The chain is built from TRBV7-9 and TRBJ2-1, with 7 nucleotides matching TRBD2. Germline V gives CDR1 SEHNR, CDR2 FQNEAQ (reference sequence). The CDR3 consists of 16 residues. After removal of 5 bases from V and 3 bases from J, the junction contained 10 bases not matched to a gene. This CDR3 reads CASSTWDGGYYNEQFF. The DNA for the CDR3 is TGTGCCAGCAGCACCTGGGACGGGGGGTACTACAATGAGCAGTTCTTC. Drawing the rest from reference TRBV7-9 and TRBJ2-1, the complete variable domain is DTGVSQNPRHKITKRGQNVTFRCDPISEHNRLYWYRQTLGQGPEFLTYFQNEAQLEKSRLLSDRFSAERPKGSFSTLEIQRTEQGDSAMYLCASSTWDGGYYNEQFFGPGTRLTVL.

This chain connects TRBV6-5 to TRBJ1-5; D is undetermined. Trimming removed 8 bases from V and 4 bases from J, with 15 bases in between. CDR1 is MNHEY and CDR2 is SVGAGI in the germline V gene. The CDR3 has 14 amino acids. The DNA for the CDR3 is TGTGCCAGCGCCCCCTACGGGAATAATCAGCCCCAGCATTTT. Protein product: CASAPYGNNQPQHF.

The chain links TRBV12-3 or TRBV12-4 to TRBJ2-1; D is possibly TRBD2 (5 bases). The CDR3 has 12 residues. Trimming left V 4 bases short and J 12 bases short, with 13 bases between. CDR3 coding DNA: TGTGCCAGCAGTTCCCGTGGCCGGGGGCAGTTCTTC. This encodes CASSSRGRGQFF.